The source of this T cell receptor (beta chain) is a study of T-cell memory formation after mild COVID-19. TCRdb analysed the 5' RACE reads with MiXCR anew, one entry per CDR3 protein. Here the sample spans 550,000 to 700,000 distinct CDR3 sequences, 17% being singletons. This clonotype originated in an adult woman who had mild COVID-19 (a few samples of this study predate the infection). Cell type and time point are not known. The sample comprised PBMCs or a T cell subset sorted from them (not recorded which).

The CDR3 bases are TGTGCCAGCAGAACCCCGGGACTAGCCTACGAGCAGTACTTC. Its protein is CASRTPGLAYEQYF. This sequence joins TRBV2 and TRBJ2-7; 8 bases are shared with TRBD2. Germline V gene data show CDR1 as SNHLY and CDR2 as FYNNEI. CDR3 size: 14 residues. Trimming at V came to 6 bases and at J to 2 bases, leaving 6 bases not matched to a gene.